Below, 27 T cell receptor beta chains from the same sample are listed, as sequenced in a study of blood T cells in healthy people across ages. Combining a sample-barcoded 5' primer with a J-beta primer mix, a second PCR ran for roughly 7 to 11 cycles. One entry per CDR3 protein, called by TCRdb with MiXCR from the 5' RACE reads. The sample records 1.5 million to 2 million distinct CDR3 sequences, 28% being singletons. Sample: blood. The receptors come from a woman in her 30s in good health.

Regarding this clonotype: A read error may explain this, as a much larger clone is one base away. The chain's CDR3 is CASSLGGDNIEYF. CDR3 coding DNA: TGCGCCAGCAGCTTGGGGGGCGACAACATTGAGTACTTC. J is TRBJ2-4 and V is TRBV5-1; D possibly corresponds to TRBD1 (5 bases). The CDR3 has 13 amino acids. Germline-derived CDR1 and CDR2 are SGHRS and YFSETQ.

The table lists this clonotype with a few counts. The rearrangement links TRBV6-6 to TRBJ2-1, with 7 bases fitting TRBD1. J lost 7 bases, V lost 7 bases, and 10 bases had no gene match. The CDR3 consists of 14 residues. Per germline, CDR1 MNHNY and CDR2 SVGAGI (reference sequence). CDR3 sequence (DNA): TGTGCCAGCAACTTAGACAGGGAGCGGAATGAGCAGTTCTTC. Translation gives CASNLDRERNEQFF.

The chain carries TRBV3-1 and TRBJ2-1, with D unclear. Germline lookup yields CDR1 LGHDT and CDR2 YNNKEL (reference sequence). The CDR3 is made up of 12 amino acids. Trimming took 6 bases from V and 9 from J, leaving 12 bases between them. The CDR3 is CASRPSAGEQFF. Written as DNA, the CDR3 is TGTGCCAGCAGGCCCTCCGCCGGTGAGCAGTTCTTC.

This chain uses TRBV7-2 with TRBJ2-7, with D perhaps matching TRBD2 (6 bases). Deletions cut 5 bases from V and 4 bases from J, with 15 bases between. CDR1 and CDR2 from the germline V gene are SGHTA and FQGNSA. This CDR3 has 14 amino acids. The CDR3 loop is CASSHGGPIYEQYF. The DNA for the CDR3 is TGTGCCAGCAGCCATGGAGGGCCTATTTACGAGCAGTACTTC.

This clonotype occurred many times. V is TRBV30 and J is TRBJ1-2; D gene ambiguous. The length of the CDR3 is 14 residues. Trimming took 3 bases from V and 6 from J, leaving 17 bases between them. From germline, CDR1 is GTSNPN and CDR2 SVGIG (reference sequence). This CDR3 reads CAWRASILDHGYTF. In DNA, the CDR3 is TGTGCCTGGAGGGCCTCGATCCTGGACCATGGCTACACCTTC.

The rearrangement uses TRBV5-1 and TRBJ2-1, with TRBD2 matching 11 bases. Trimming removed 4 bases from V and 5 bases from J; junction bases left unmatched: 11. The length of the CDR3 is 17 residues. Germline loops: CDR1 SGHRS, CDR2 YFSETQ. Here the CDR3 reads CASSPGRLAGIDNEQFF. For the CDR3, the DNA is TGCGCCAGCAGCCCGGGCAGACTAGCGGGAATTGACAATGAGCAGTTCTTC.

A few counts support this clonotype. The CDR3 here is CASSLVRVGGYTF. In DNA form, the CDR3 reads TGTGCCAGCAGTTTAGTGAGGGTGGGTGGCTACACCTTC. The rearrangement joins TRBV12-3 or TRBV12-4 to TRBJ1-2, with D unclear. CDR3 length equals 13 residues. The germline V and J ends were trimmed by 1 base and 7 bases, with 10 bases remaining between them.

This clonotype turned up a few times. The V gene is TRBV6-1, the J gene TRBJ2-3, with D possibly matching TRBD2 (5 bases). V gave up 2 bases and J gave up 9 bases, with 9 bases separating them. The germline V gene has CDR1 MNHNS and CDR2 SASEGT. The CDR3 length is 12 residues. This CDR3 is CASSESGNTQYF. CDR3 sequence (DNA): TGTGCCAGCAGTGAATCCGGGAACACGCAGTATTTT.

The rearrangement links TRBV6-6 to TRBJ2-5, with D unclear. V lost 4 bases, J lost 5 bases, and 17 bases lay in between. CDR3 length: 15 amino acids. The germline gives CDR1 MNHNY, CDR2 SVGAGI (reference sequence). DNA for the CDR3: TGTGCCAGCAGTTGGGCAGTGGAACCCGGGGAGACCCAGTACTTC. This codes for CASSWAVEPGETQYF.

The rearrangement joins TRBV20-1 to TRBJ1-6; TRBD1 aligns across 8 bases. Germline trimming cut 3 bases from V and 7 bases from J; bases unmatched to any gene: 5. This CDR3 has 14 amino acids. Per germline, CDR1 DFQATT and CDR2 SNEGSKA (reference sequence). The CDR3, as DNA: TGCAGTGCTAGGAGTGGGACAGGCAATTCACCCCTCCACTTT. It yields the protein CSARSGTGNSPLHF.

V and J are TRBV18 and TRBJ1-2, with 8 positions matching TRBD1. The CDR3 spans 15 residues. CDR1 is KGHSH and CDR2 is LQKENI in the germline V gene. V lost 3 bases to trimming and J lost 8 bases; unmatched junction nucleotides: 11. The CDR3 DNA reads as TGTGCCAGCTCACCCCAAGCGGACAGGGCCTCCGGCTACACCTTC. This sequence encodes CASSPQADRASGYTF. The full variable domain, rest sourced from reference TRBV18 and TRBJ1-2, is NAGVMQNPRHLVRRRGQEARLRCSPMKGHSHVYWYRQLPEEGLKFMVYLQKENIIDESGMPKERFSAEFPKEGPSILRIQQVVRGDSAAYFCASSPQADRASGYTFGSGTRLTVV.

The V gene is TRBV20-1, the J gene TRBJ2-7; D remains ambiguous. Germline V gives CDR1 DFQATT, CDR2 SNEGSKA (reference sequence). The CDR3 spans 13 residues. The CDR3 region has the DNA TGCAATGCAAGCCGGAACACTTCCTACGAGCAGTACTTC. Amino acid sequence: CNASRNTSYEQYF.

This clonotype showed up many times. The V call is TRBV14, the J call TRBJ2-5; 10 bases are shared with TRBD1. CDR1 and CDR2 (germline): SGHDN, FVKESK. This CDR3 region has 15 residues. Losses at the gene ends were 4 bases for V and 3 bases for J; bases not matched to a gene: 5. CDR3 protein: CASSPLGQGKETQYF. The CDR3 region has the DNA TGTGCCAGCAGCCCCCTGGGACAGGGGAAAGAGACCCAGTACTTC.

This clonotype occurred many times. Here the CDR3 DNA reads TGCGCCAGCAGCTTAACGGGACCGAACAATGAGCAGTTCTTC. Protein sequence: CASSLTGPNNEQFF. This chain uses TRBV5-1 with TRBJ2-1; D possibly matches TRBD1 or TRBD2 (5 bases each). This CDR3 has 14 amino acids. The germline V gene has CDR1 SGHRS and CDR2 YFSETQ. The V end lost 2 bases, the J end lost 5 bases, and 11 bases lay between the germline ends.

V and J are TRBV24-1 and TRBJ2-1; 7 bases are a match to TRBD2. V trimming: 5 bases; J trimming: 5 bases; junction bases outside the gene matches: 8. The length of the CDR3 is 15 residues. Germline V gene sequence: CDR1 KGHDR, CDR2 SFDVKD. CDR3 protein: CATSGITGGNNEQFF. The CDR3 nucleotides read TGTGCCACCAGTGGCATTACCGGGGGGAACAATGAGCAGTTCTTC.

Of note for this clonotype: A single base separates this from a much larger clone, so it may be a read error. The CDR3 coding sequence is TGTGCCAGCAGCGGGGTCGGGGGGACGCCCTGCTACGAGCAGTACTTC. This codes for CASSGVGGTPCYEQYF. The chain carries TRBV11-1 and TRBJ2-7; TRBD2 matches at 7 bases. The V segment lost 5 bases and the J segment 3 bases; nucleotides outside the gene matches: 13. Germline V CDR1 and CDR2: SGHAT, FQDESV (reference sequence). This CDR3 region has 16 residues.

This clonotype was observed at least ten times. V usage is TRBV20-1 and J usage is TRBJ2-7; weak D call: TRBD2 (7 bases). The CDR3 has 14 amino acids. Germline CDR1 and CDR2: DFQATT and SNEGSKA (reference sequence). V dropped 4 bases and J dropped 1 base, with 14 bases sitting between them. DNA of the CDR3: TGCAGTGCTACCTCCCGGGGGGCATCCTACGAGCAGTACTTC. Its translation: CSATSRGASYEQYF.

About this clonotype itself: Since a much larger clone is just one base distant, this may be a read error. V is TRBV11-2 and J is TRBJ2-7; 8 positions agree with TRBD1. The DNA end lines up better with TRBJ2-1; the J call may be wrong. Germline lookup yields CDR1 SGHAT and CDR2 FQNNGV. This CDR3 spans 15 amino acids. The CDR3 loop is CASSWTGKSSYEQFF. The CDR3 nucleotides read TGTGCCAGCAGCTGGACAGGGAAGAGCTCCTACGAGCAGTTCTTC.

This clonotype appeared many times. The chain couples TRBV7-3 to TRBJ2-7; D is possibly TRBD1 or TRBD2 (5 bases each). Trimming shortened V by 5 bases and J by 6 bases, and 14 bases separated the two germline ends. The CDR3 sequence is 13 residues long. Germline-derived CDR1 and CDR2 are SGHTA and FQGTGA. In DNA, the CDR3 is TGTGCCAGCAGCCCAGAAGGGACGGGCGAGCAGTACTTC. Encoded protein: CASSPEGTGEQYF.

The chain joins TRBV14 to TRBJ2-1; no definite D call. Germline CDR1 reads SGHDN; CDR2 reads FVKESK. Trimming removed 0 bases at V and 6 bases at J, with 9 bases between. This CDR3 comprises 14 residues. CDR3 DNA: TGTGCCAGCAGCCAAGAAGGAACACTCAATGAGCAGTTCTTC. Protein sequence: CASSQEGTLNEQFF.

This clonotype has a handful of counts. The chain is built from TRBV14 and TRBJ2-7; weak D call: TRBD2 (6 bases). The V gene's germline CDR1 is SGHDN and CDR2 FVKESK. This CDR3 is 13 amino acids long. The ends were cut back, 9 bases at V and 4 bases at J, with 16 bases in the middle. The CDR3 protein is CARKGTGEYEQYF. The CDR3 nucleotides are TGTGCCAGAAAAGGGACGGGGGAATACGAGCAGTACTTC.

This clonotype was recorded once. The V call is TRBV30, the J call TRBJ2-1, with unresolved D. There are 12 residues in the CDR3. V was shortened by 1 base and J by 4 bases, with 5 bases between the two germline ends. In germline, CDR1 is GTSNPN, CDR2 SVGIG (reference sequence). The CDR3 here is CAWSELYNEQFF. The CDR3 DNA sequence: TGTGCCTGGAGTGAATTATACAATGAGCAGTTCTTC.

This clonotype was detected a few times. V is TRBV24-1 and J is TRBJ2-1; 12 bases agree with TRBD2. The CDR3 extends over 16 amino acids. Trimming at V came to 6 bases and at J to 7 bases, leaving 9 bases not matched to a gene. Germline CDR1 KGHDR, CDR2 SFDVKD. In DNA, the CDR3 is TGTGCCACCAGTTCGCTCGGGACTAGCGGGTTAAATGAGCAGTTCTTC. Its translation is CATSSLGTSGLNEQFF.

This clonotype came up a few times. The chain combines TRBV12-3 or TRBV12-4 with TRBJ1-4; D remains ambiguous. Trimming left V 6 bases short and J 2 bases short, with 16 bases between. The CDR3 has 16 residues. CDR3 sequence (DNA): TGTGCCAGCAGCCGACGGACGTACGGGACTAATGAAAAACTGTTTTTT. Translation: CASSRRTYGTNEKLFF.

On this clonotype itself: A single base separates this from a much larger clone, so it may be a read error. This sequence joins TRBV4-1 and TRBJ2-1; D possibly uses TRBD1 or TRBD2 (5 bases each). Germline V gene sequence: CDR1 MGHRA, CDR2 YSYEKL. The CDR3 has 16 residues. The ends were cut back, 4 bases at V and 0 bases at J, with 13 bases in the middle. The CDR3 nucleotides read TGCGCCAGCAGCCCGAGGGGCAGGATCTCCTACAATGAGCAGTTCTTC. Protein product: CASSPRGRISYNEQFF.

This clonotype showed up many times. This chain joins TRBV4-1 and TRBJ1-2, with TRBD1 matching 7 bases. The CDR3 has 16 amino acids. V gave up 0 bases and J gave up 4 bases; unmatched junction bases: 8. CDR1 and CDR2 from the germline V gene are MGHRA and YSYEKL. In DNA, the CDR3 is TGCGCCAGCAGCCAAGAAGCACAGGGGTTGGGCTATGGCTACACCTTC. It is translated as CASSQEAQGLGYGYTF.

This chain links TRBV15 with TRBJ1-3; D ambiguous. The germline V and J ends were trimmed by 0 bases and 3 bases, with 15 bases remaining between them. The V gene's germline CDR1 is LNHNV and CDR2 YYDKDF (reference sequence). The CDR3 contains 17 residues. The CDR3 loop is CATSREKTSSVGNTIYF. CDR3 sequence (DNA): TGTGCCACCAGCAGAGAAAAGACATCCTCGGTTGGAAACACCATATATTTT.